These 8 T cell receptor beta chains originate from one sample sequenced in a study of T cell repertoires in cytomegalovirus infection. Which antigens these TCRs recognize remains unknown. TCRdb recomputed calls from the reads with MiXCR, one row per CDR3 protein. The top ten clones hold 45% to 65% of a sample with 60,000 to 75,000 distinct CDR3 sequences, 25% to 30% of them seen once. Sequenced material: CD8+ T cells from cultured PBMCs, taken from culture after CMV antigen stimulation. Receptors originate from a human donor in good health (CMV status not recorded). Some clones in this sample may be carry-over from other donors' samples.

This clonotype was found many times. The rearrangement joins TRBV7-2 to TRBJ2-7; the D gene is possibly TRBD1 (5 bases). V was clipped by 1 base and J by 7 bases, with 11 bases between them. The CDR3 is 13 residues long. Germline-derived CDR1 and CDR2 are SGHTA and FQGNSA. CDR3 protein: CASSLVANREQYF. For the CDR3, the DNA is TGTGCCAGCAGCTTAGTGGCAAACAGGGAGCAGTACTTC.

Only a few counts were recorded for this clonotype. V usage is TRBV7-9 and J usage is TRBJ2-2; 10 bases agree with TRBD1. The CDR3 has 17 amino acids. Per germline, CDR1 SEHNR and CDR2 FQNEAQ (reference sequence). Trimming took 6 bases from V and 0 from J; bases not matched to a gene: 7. This chain's CDR3 is CASRGGTGVSNTGELFF. The CDR3 region has the DNA TGTGCCAGCAGGGGAGGGACAGGGGTATCGAACACCGGGGAGCTGTTTTTT.

This clonotype was recorded many times. CDR3 loop: CASRPPGPMSFDEQFF. The CDR3 coding sequence is TGTGCCAGCAGGCCCCCCGGGCCAATGTCGTTCGATGAGCAGTTCTTC. This sequence joins TRBV27 and TRBJ2-1, with no clear D. CDR3 length: 16 residues. Germline V gene sequence: CDR1 MNHEY, CDR2 SMNVEV (reference sequence). Trimming cost V 6 bases and J 8 bases, with 23 bases left between them.

With regard to this clonotype: A much larger clonotype is one base distant, so this may be a read error. The chain employs TRBV6-2 or TRBV6-3 and TRBJ2-1; no clear D. Germline V gene sequence: CDR1 MNHEY, CDR2 SVGEGT. CDR3 size: 12 residues. CDR3 sequence reads: CAGSYSQDEQFF. CDR3 bases: TGTGCCGGCAGTTACTCCCAGGATGAGCAGTTCTTC.

This clonotype was seen more than once but under ten times. The V and J genes are TRBV12-3 or TRBV12-4 and TRBJ2-5; possibly TRBD2 for D (5 bases). V shed 6 bases and J shed 2 bases, with 7 bases lying between them. The CDR3 runs 12 residues. The CDR3 nucleotides are TGTGCCAGCAGGTCGGGGCAAGAGACCCAGTACTTC. Translation: CASRSGQETQYF.

The chain links TRBV28 to TRBJ2-2; D is unresolved. V was cut by 4 bases and J by 0 bases, with 15 bases left in between. The CDR3 spans 17 residues. Germline CDR1 and CDR2: MDHEN and SYDVKM. The CDR3 nucleotides read TGTGCCAGCAGTTGGGTTACGATGTCCGCGAACACCGGGGAGCTGTTTTTT. Translation gives CASSWVTMSANTGELFF.

This clonotype was seen many times. The V and J genes are TRBV7-6 and TRBJ2-5; 10 positions match TRBD1. Germline lookup yields CDR1 SGHVS and CDR2 FNYEAQ. Trimming cost V 5 bases and J 5 bases; bases outside gene matches: 5. The CDR3 length is 14 residues. Written as DNA, the CDR3 is TGTGCCAGCAGCCGGACAGGGGGTTTTGAGACCCAGTACTTC. It encodes CASSRTGGFETQYF.

The chain uses TRBV15 and TRBJ1-2; 12 bases map to TRBD1. J was trimmed by 1 base and V by 1 base; bases with no gene match: 10. This CDR3 spans 19 amino acids. CDR1 LNHNV and CDR2 YYDKDF come from the germline V gene (reference sequence). The CDR3 is CATSRGFGTGGNLNYGYTF. CDR3 in DNA: TGTGCCACCAGCAGAGGATTCGGGACAGGGGGCAACCTTAACTATGGCTACACCTTC.